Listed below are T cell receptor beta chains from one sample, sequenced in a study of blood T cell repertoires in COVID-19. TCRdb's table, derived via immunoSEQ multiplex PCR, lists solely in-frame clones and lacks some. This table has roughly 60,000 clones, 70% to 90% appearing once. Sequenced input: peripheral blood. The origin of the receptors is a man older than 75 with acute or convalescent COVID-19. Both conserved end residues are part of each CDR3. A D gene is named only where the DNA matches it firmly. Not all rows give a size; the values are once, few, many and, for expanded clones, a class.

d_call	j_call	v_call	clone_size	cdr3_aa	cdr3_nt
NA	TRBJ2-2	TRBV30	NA	CAWSNRGASAGELFF	TGTGCCTGGTCAAACCGGGGGGCGTCTGCCGGGGAGCTGTTTTTT
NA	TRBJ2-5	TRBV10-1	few	CASRLQVIFSKDSETQYF	TGCGCCAGCAGATTACAGGTTATATTTAGCAAAGATTCAGAGACCCAGTACTTC
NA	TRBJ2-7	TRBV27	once	CASSLSAGTPYEQYF	TGTGCCAGCAGTCTCTCAGCGGGGACACCATACGAGCAGTACTTC
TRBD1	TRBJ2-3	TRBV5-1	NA	CASSLGQGGFTDTQYF	TGCGCCAGCAGCCTAGGACAGGGGGGATTCACAGATACGCAGTATTTT
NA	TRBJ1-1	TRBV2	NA	CASSETGYLNTEAFF	TGTGCCAGCAGTGAAACAGGATACCTGAACACTGAAGCTTTCTTT
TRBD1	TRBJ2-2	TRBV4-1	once	CASSQATGGVTGELFF	TGCGCCAGCAGCCAAGCGACAGGGGGAGTCACCGGGGAGCTGTTTTTT
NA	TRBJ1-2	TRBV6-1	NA	CASSDPGYGYTF	TGTGCCAGCAGTGACCCCGGCTATGGCTACACCTTC
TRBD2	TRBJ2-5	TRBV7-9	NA	CASSLVAGGLETQYF	TGTGCCAGCAGCTTAGTAGCGGGGGGGCTGGAGACCCAGTACTTC
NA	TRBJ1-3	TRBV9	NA	CASSVGSGAGNTIYF	TGTGCCAGCAGCGTAGGGTCAGGGGCTGGAAACACCATATATTTT
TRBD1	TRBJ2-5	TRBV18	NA	CASSQNRGQETQYF	TGTGCCAGCTCACAAAACAGGGGTCAAGAGACCCAGTACTTC
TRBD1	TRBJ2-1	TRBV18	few	CASSPNLGTASYNEQFF	TGTGCCAGCTCACCCAACCTCGGGACAGCATCCTACAATGAGCAGTTCTTC
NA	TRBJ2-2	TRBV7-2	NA	CASSRDTSGTGELFF	TGTGCCAGCAGCCGTGATACTAGTGGCACCGGGGAGCTGTTTTTT
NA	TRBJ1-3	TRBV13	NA	CASSFSGVPGNTIYF	TGTGCCAGCAGCTTCTCAGGGGTGCCTGGAAACACCATATATTTT
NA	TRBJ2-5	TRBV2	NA	CASMRGQYETQYF	TGTGCCAGCATGCGGGGCCAGTATGAGACCCAGTACTTC
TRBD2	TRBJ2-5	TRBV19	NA	CASSPGGGAGGSGTQYF	TGTGCCAGTAGTCCTGGAGGGGGAGCGGGGGGGAGTGGGACCCAGTACTTC
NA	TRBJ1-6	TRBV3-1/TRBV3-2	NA	CASSQGGSPNSPLHF	TGTGCCAGCAGCCAAGGGGGCAGCCCCAATTCACCCCTCCACTTT
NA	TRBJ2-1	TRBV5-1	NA	CASSGGLLSRANNEQFF	TGCGCCAGCAGCGGCGGTTTGTTATCGCGTGCGAACAATGAGCAGTTCTTC
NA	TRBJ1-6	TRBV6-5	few	CASSYQDSPLHF	TGTGCCAGCAGTTACCAGGATTCACCCCTCCACTTT
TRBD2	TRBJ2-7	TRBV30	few	CAWSAAGTSGGPSSYEQYF	TGTGCCTGGAGTGCGGCGGGGACTAGCGGGGGGCCGAGCTCCTACGAGCAGTACTTC
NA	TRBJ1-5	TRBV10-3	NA	CAISEGGSNQPQHF	TGTGCCATCAGTGAGGGGGGGTCGAATCAGCCCCAGCATTTT
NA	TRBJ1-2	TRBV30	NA	CAWSDRAGIYGYTF	TGTGCCTGGAGTGATCGAGCCGGTATCTATGGCTACACCTTC
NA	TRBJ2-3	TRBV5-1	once	CASSLGVAGSTDTQYF	TGCGCCAGCAGCTTGGGGGTGGCCGGGAGCACAGATACGCAGTATTTT
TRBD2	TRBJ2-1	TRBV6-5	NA	CASNLAGQGDEQFF	TGTGCCAGCAACCTAGCGGGGCAGGGGGATGAGCAGTTCTTC
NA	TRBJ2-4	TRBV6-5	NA	CASTLKNIQYF	TGTGCCAGCACCCTCAAAAACATTCAGTACTTC
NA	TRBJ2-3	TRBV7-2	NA	CASSSAPGMLTDTQYF	TGTGCCAGCAGCTCCGCCCCGGGGATGCTGACAGATACGCAGTATTTT
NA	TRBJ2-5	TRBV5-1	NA	CASSSSGGEETQYF	TGCGCCAGCAGCTCCTCGGGGGGCGAGGAGACCCAGTACTTC
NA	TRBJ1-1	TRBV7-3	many	CASSLTGGWDTEAFF	TGTGCCAGCAGCTTAACGGGAGGGTGGGACACTGAAGCTTTCTTT
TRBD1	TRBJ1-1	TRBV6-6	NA	CASSYSTGASTEAFF	TGTGCCAGCAGTTACTCGACAGGGGCTAGCACTGAAGCTTTCTTT
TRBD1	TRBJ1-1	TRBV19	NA	CATTLRGMNTEAFF	TGTGCCACCACCCTCAGGGGGATGAACACTGAAGCTTTCTTT
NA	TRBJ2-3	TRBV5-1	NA	CASSLDVADTQYF	TGCGCCAGCAGCTTGGACGTAGCGGATACGCAGTATTTT
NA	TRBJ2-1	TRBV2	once	CASRVEEYNEQFF	TGTGCCAGCCGGGTAGAAGAATACAATGAGCAGTTCTTC
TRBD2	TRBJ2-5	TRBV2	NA	CASGTSGGAEYF	TGTGCCTCCGGGACTAGCGGGGGGGCCGAATACTTC
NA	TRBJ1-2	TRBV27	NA	CASSSMREPPMDGYTF	TGTGCCAGCAGTTCCATGCGGGAGCCCCCAATGGATGGCTACACCTTC
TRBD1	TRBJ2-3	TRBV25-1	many	CASSGGTGDADTQYF	TGTGCCAGCAGTGGGGGGACAGGGGACGCAGATACGCAGTATTTT
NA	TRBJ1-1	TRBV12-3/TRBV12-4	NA	CASTTRQYTEAFF	TGTGCCAGCACTACCCGACAGTACACTGAAGCTTTCTTT
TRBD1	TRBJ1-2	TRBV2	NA	CASSPSGQGAYGYTF	TGTGCCAGCAGCCCCTCCGGACAGGGAGCCTATGGCTACACCTTC
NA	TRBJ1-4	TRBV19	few	CASNTGEKLFF	TGTGCCAGTAACACGGGGGAAAAACTGTTTTTT
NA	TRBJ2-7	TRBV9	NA	CASSVARGREQYF	TGTGCCAGCAGCGTAGCCAGGGGCCGTGAGCAGTACTTC
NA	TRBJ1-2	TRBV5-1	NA	CASSPDRQQIAGYTF	TGCGCCAGCAGCCCCGACAGGCAACAAATTGCTGGCTACACCTTC
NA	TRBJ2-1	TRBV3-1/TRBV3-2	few	CASSQLTPGRTRGSYNEQFF	TGTGCCAGCAGCCAACTAACTCCGGGACGGACCAGGGGCTCCTACAATGAGCAGTTCTTC
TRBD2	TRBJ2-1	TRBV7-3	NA	CASSLGLADGYEQFF	TGTGCCAGCAGCTTAGGGCTAGCGGATGGGTATGAGCAGTTCTTC
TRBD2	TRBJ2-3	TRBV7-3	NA	CASSSGLAGGADTQYF	TGTGCCAGCAGCTCTGGACTAGCGGGTGGAGCAGATACGCAGTATTTT